This TCR beta chain derives from a study of glioma-infiltrating T cells after dendritic cell vaccination. Time point meaning: after dendritic cell vaccination, including at tumor progression/relapse. This CDR3 contains 13 residues. The V gene's germline CDR1 is SGHRS and CDR2 YFSETQ. Trimming stripped 0 bases from V and 4 bases from J, with 5 bases between. Data came from immunoSEQ multiplex PCR; TCRdb stores just in-frame clones and leaves some out. The sample carries approximately 46,000 clones, 89% recorded once. The specimen comprised blood, sampled after dendritic cell vaccination. The TCR was taken from a human donor with glioblastoma. This chain joins TRBV5-1 and TRBJ1-5; D is undetermined. CDR3 region: CASSLERNQPQHF. Written as DNA, the CDR3 is TGCGCCAGCAGCTTGGAGAGGAATCAGCCCCAGCATTTT.